A single count supports the clone carrying this T cell receptor beta chain. This specimen belongs to a study of blood T cell repertoires in COVID-19. Study background: COVID-19 samples, acute and convalescent, were from the United States, Italy and Spain.

Germline assignment: CDR1 MDHEN and CDR2 SYDVKM. With 10 bases clipped from V and 9 bases from J, the junction kept 13 bases outside the gene matches. The CDR3 has 15 residues. Produced via immunoSEQ multiplex PCR; TCRdb's table is partial and in-frame only. This sample has 200,000 or so clones; around 80% occur once, and the top ten carry 4% to 5.5%. The sample comprised peripheral blood. This clonotype originated in a human donor in a cohort sampled during active COVID-19. The chain has TRBV28 and TRBJ1-5; 12 bases agree with TRBD1. CDR3 in DNA: TGTGCCATCAGGAAGGGACAGGGGGCTTCTTGGCCCCAGCATTTT. The encoded protein is CAIRKGQGASWPQHF. The complete variable domain, with remaining parts taken from reference TRBV28 and TRBJ1-5, reads DVKVTQSSRYLVKRTGEKVFLECVQDMDHENMFWYRQDPGLGLRLIYFSYDVKMKEKGDIPEGYSVSREKKERFSLILESASTNQTSMYLCAIRKGQGASWPQHFGDGTRLSIL.